This is a list of T cell receptor beta chains from one sample in a study of CD39 and CD103 CD8 tumor-infiltrating T cells. Libraries were prepared by immunoSEQ multiplex PCR; TCRdb keeps only in-frame clonotypes and omits some of them. The sample holds about 15,000 clones; over 80% are singletons and the top ten take 4.3%. What was sequenced was CD8+ T cells sorted from blood. The receptors here all came from a human donor with head and neck squamous cell carcinoma. Each CDR3 is given with its conserved first and last residue. D genes are given only for firm matches. For some rows the clone size is stated as once, few or many, or as a class when expanded; others skip it.

NA TRBJ1-4 TRBV4-1 NA TGCGCCAGCAGCCAAGAGGTGGTTCTAGGGGGAGGGAATGAAAAACTGTTTTTT CASSQEVVLGGGNEKLFF
NA TRBJ1-4 TRBV19 NA TGTGCCAGTAGTACCTACTGGGGGGGAGATGAAAAACTGTTTTTT CASSTYWGGDEKLFF
NA TRBJ1-6 TRBV7-6 NA TGTGCCAGCAGTCGCGACAGCTCCTATAATTCACCCCTCCACTTT CASSRDSSYNSPLHF
TRBD2 TRBJ2-1 TRBV4-1 NA TGCGCCAGCAGCCGGGGCCCTAGCGGGGGGGCCGATGAGCAGTTCTTC CASSRGPSGGADEQFF
NA TRBJ2-3 TRBV28 once TGTGCCAGCAGTTTTTTTCCGGAAACTAGCACAGATACGCAGTATTTT CASSFFPETSTDTQYF
NA TRBJ2-1 TRBV11-2 NA TGTGCCAGCGCAATGAGTCGGTTCTCCTACAATGAGCAGTTCTTC CASAMSRFSYNEQFF
TRBD2 TRBJ2-3 TRBV5-8 NA TGTGCCAGCAGCTTGAGGGAGCTAGCGGTACCTCAAATGGCGCAGTATTTT CASSLRELAVPQMAQYF
TRBD2 TRBJ2-3 TRBV7-3 NA TGTGCCAGCAGCTTAATCGGGGCTAGCGGGGGGAACACAGATACGCAGTATTTT CASSLIGASGGNTDTQYF
TRBD1 TRBJ1-2 TRBV5-6 NA TGTGCCAGCAGCCCAGACAGGGAGGGTTTGAACTATGGCTACACCTTC CASSPDREGLNYGYTF
NA TRBJ2-3 TRBV29-1 NA TGCAGCGTGCTTGGGGTTACCCGGAGACCCACAGATACGCAGTATTTT CSVLGVTRRPTDTQYF
NA TRBJ1-1 TRBV4-1 NA TGCGCCAGCAGCCAAGTCGGACGAAACACTGAAGCTTTCTTT CASSQVGRNTEAFF
NA TRBJ1-6 TRBV7-9 NA TGTGCCAGCAGACCCGCAGGGGCTGGTAATTCACCCCTCCACTTT CASRPAGAGNSPLHF
TRBD1 TRBJ2-2 TRBV7-8 NA TGTGCCAGCAGTCAATATCCGGGACAGGGGGCAACCGGGGAGCTGTTTTTT CASSQYPGQGATGELFF
NA TRBJ2-7 TRBV30 NA TGTGCCTGGAGTGTTTTACAGGGCTACGAGCAGTACTTC CAWSVLQGYEQYF
TRBD2 TRBJ2-7 TRBV6-1 NA TGTGCCAGCAGTGGCCGGGGGGTTTGGGAGCAGTACTTC CASSGRGVWEQYF
NA TRBJ1-1 TRBV28 NA TGTGCCAGCAGTTTATTGGCAGGGACCCACACTGAAGCTTTCTTT CASSLLAGTHTEAFF
NA TRBJ1-1 TRBV4-1 NA TGCGCCAGCAGCCAAGATGAGTTAGCCGTGAACACTGAAGCTTTCTTT CASSQDELAVNTEAFF
NA TRBJ1-2 TRBV2 NA TGTGCCAGCAGTCCTGTGGGGGTCGGTATTGCGTTTGGCTACACCTTC CASSPVGVGIAFGYTF
NA TRBJ1-1 TRBV27 NA TGTGCCAGCAGTTTGATCCAGGGGTTGGGTTACACTGAAGCTTTCTTT CASSLIQGLGYTEAFF
TRBD1 TRBJ2-2 TRBV6-5 NA TGTGCCAGCAGTTACTCATACAGGGGCACCGGGGAGCTGTTTTTT CASSYSYRGTGELFF